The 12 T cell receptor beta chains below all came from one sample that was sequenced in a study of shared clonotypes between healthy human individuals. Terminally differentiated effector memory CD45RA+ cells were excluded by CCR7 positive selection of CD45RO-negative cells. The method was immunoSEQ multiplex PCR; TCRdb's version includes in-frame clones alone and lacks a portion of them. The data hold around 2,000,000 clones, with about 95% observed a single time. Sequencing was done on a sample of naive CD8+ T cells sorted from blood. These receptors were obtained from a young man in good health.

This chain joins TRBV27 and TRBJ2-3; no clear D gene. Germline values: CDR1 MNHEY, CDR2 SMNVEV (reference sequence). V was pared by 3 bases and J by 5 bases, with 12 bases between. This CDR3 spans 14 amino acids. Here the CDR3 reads CASSFGQRGDTQYF. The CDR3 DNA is TGTGCCAGCAGTTTTGGGCAGAGAGGAGATACGCAGTATTTT.

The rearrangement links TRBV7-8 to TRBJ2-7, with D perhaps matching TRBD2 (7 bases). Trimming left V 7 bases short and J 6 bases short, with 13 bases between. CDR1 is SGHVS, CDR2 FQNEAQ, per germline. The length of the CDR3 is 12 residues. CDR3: CASTLGGGEQYF. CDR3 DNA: TGTGCCAGCACCCTAGGGGGGGGCGAGCAGTACTTC.

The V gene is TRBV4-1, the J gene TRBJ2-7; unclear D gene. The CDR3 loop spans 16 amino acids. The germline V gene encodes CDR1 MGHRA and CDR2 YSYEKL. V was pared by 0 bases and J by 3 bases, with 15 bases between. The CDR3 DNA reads TGCGCCAGCAGCCAAGATCGGGCCGTTACCGGCTACGAGCAGTACTTC. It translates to CASSQDRAVTGYEQYF.

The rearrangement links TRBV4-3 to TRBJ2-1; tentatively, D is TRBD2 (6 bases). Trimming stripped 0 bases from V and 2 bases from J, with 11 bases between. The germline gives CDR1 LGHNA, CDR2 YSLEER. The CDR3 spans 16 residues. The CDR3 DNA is TGCGCCAGCAGCCAAGAAGCTCGGGGGACCTACAATGAGCAGTTCTTC. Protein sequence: CASSQEARGTYNEQFF.

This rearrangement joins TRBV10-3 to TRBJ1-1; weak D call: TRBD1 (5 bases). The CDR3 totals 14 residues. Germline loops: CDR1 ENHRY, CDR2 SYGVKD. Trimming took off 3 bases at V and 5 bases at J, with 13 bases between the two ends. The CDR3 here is CAISDGGSWTEAFF. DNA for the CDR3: TGTGCCATCAGTGACGGGGGGAGTTGGACTGAAGCTTTCTTT.

CDR3 DNA sequence: TGTGCCAGCAGCCAAGAACTAGCGGATAACTACGAGCAGTACTTC. As protein: CASSQELADNYEQYF. The V and J genes are TRBV4-2 and TRBJ2-7; TRBD2 matches at 8 bases. Germline CDR1 is LGHNA and CDR2 is YNFKEQ. The ends lost 0 bases at V and 3 bases at J; junction bases unmatched: 4. The CDR3 is 15 residues long.

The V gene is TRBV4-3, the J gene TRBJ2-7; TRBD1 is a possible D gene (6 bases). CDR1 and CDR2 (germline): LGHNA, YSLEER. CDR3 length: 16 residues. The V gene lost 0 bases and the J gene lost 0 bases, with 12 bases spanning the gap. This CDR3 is CASSQDSGQSSYEQYF. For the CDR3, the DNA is TGCGCCAGCAGCCAAGATTCCGGACAGAGCTCCTACGAGCAGTACTTC.

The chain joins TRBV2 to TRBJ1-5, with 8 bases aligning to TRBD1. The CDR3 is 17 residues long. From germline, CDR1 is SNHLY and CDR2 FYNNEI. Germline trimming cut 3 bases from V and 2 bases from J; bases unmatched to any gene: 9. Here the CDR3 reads CASSEDRVKAGNQPQHF. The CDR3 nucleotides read TGTGCCAGCAGTGAGGACAGGGTGAAGGCGGGCAATCAGCCCCAGCATTTT.

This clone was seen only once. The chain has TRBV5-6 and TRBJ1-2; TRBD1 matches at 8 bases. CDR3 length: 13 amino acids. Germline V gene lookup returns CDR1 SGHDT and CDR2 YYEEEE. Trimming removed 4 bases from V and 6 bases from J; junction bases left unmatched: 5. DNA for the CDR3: TGTGCCAGCAGCCCGGGGACAGGTCATGGCTACACCTTC. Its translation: CASSPGTGHGYTF.

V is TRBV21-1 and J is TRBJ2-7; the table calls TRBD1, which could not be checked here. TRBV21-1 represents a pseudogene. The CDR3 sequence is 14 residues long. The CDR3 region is CASSKRTGTYEQYF. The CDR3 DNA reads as TGTGCCAGCAGCAAAAGAACAGGGACATACGAGCAGTACTTC.

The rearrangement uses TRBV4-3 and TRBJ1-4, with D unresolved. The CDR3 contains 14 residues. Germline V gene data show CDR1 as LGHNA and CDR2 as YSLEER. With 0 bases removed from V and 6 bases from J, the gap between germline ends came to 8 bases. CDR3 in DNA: TGCGCCAGCAGCCAAGATATTGGGGATGAAAAACTGTTTTTT. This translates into CASSQDIGDEKLFF.

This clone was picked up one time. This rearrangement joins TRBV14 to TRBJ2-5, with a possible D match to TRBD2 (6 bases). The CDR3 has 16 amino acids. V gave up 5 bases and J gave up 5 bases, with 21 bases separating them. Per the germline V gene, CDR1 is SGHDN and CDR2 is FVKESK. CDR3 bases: TGTGCCAGCAGCTCACTAGGAGGAGGGGAATGGGAGACCCAGTACTTC. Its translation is CASSSLGGGEWETQYF.